This T cell receptor beta chain was sequenced during a study of T cell responses to AZD1222 COVID-19 vaccine (dated by TCRdb to 2020 to 2022). Study-level background: AZD1222 recipients whose second dose came at about 4 weeks and those whose second dose came at about 12 weeks were combined into one group, since spike-specific TCR depth and breadth did not differ between the two schedules. A total of more than 230 trial participants underwent TCR sequencing, of whom 200 to 220 received two doses of AZD1222 and about 25 received two doses of the MenACWY control vaccine. Trial participants were enrolled by age into 18-55, 56-69 and 70-plus year subgroups, with roughly 150, 30 and 60 TCR-sequenced participants respectively. General study outcomes and caveats: A significant rise in spike-specific TCR breadth and depth was observed after two AZD1222 doses relative to day 0 and relative to MenACWY recipients. No day 14 peak-response samples were available, so repertoires were characterized only after the peak T cell response. Participants were mostly white British, with more females than males. The authors suggested clonal diversity may have been underestimated. Nearly half of unique spike-specific TCRs reportedly recognized epitopes outside regions mutated in the B.1.351 and B.1.1.7 variants. The vaccine-associated CD4 TCRs covered the entire spike protein, and the dominant responses fell in regions 160-218 and 743-854. Only five to seven AZD1222 recipients were SARS-CoV-2 seropositive at baseline, limiting conclusions about previously exposed vaccinees. In the small 56-69-year group, the increase in depth fell short of significance, most likely because of low power.

The count of this clone is one. The antigen it recognizes is unknown. One base away there is no much larger clone; base qualities are not given. The CDR3 regions of human TCRbeta chains were subjected to immunosequencing. The paper's data handling went like this. Repertoire TCRs were matched against a reference library of SARS-CoV-2-specific TCRs generated with the MIRA antigen-specificity platform. Breadth was defined as the fraction of unique TCRs that were SARS-CoV-2-associated. Depth was defined as the fraction of total T cells that were SARS-CoV-2-associated. Using the MIRA data, each spike-specific TCR was mapped to the spike region that the TCR reacts to and placed in a CD4 or CD8 class. Log10-transformed breadth and depth values were compared by one-way ANOVA with Sidak's multiple comparisons tests. TCRdb obtained this table from immuneACCESS and retained in-frame rearrangements with V and J assigned. These tables miss some clones; where compared with another copy, unresolved V genes account for less than half of the shortfall, and the remainder is unexplained. Clone size and V and J calls were adopted from that table, with D and trimming inferred from the DNA. This sample gives 98,000 or so clones in total; 85% to 90% of them show up just once. The ten top clones hold about 3.3% of the sample.

The CDR3 has 14 amino acids, counting the end cysteine and phenylalanine. Just the 42-base CDR3 DNA is kept, in frame starting at base 1. CDR1 and CDR2 are drawn from the germline V gene: SGHVS, FNYEAQ. V is cut by 5 bases and J by 4 bases, and the space between the germline ends is 14 bases. Reading the label with the study, this specimen's time point is: baseline before first vaccination. Samples from vaccinated people were obtained from the UK trials COV001 and COV002, which included a single-blind randomized controlled phase 2/3 trial of AZD1222 (ChAdOx1 nCoV-19) in healthy adults. Trial participant PBMC samples were collected at day 0 and day 28 after the second dose for TCRbeta chain sequencing.

The chain uses TRBV7-6 and TRBJ1-1, with the D gene uncertain. The material sequenced was peripheral blood, taken on day 0 of AZD1222 vaccination. This TCR derives from an adult in good health. The CDR3 protein is CASSRDVEGTEAFF. The bases are TGTGCCAGCAGCAGAGACGTGGAGGGCACTGAAGCTTTCTTT.